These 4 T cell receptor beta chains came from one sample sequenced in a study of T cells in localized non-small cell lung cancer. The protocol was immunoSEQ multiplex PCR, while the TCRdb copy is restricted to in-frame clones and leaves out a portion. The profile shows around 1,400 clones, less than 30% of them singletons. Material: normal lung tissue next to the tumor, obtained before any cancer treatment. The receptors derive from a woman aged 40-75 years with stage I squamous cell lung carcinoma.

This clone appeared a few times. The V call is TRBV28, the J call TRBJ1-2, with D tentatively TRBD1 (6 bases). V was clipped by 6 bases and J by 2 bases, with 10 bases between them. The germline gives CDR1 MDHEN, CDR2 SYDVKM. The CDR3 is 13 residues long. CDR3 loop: CASRSTGNYGYTF. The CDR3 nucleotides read TGTGCCAGCAGATCTACAGGGAACTATGGCTACACCTTC.

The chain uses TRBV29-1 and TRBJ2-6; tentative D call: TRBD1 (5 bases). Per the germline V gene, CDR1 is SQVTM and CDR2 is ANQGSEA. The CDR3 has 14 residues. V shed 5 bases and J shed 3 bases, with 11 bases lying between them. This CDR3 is CSVKGLGGANVLTF. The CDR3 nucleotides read TGCAGCGTTAAGGGGTTAGGTGGGGCCAACGTCCTGACTTTC.

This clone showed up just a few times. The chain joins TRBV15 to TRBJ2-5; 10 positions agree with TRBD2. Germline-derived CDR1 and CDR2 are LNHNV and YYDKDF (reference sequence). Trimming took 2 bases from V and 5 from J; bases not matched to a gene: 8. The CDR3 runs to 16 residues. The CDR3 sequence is CATSRPLAGVWETQYF. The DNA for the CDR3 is TGTGCCACCAGCAGACCGCTAGCGGGAGTTTGGGAGACCCAGTACTTC. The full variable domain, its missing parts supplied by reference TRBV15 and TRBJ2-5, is DAMVIQNPRYQVTQFGKPVTLSCSQTLNHNVMYWYQQKSSQAPKLLFHYYDKDFNNEADTPDNFQSRRPNTSFCFLDIRSPGLGDTAMYLCATSRPLAGVWETQYFGPGTRLLVL.

The CDR3: CASSYPPGARSSNQPQHF. CDR3 in DNA: TGTGCCAGCAGTTACCCCCCAGGGGCGCGGTCTAGCAATCAGCCCCAGCATTTT. This chain links TRBV6-8 with TRBJ1-5, with D maybe TRBD1 (6 bases). The length of the CDR3 is 18 residues. Per the germline V gene, CDR1 is MNHGY and CDR2 is SAAAGT. Trimming cost V 2 bases and J 0 bases, with 17 bases left between them.